Presented here are 14 T cell receptor beta chains from one specimen sequenced in a study of shared clonotypes between healthy human individuals. The protocol was immunoSEQ multiplex PCR, while the TCRdb copy is restricted to in-frame clones and leaves out a portion. This table holds some 1.4 million clones, roughly 96% found once. Sample: naive CD4+ T cells sorted from blood. As to subset: CD45RA+ positively selected. These receptors came from a man aged 25-40 years in good health.

V usage is TRBV28 and J usage is TRBJ2-7; D may be TRBD1 (6 bases). The CDR3 has 14 residues. The ends were cut back, 1 base at V and 2 bases at J, with 9 bases in the middle. CDR1 is MDHEN, CDR2 SYDVKM, per germline. CDR3 sequence (DNA): TGTGCCAGCAGTTTATTGGGGGCCGCCTACGAGCAGTACTTC. It translates to CASSLLGAAYEQYF. Drawing the rest from reference TRBV28 and TRBJ2-7, the complete variable domain is DVKVTQSSRYLVKRTGEKVFLECVQDMDHENMFWYRQDPGLGLRLIYFSYDVKMKEKGDIPEGYSVSREKKERFSLILESASTNQTSMYLCASSLLGAAYEQYFGPGTRLTVT.

The chain joins TRBV9 to TRBJ2-3; D is possibly TRBD2 (5 bases). The V and J ends lost 2 bases and 2 bases respectively, with 9 bases between them. The CDR3 sequence is 14 residues long. Germline V gene sequence: CDR1 SGDLS, CDR2 YYNGEE. CDR3 DNA sequence: TGTGCCAGCAGCGTCAGACTAAACACAGATACGCAGTATTTT. Translation gives CASSVRLNTDTQYF.

This clone was seen only once. The chain has TRBV5-5 and TRBJ1-1; the D is unclear. The germline CDR1 and CDR2 sequences are SGHKS and YYEKEE (reference sequence). The V and J ends lost 3 bases and 4 bases respectively, with 7 bases between them. The CDR3 contains 12 residues. In nucleotides, the CDR3 is TGTGCCAGCAGCTCCGTACGCACTGAAGCTTTCTTT. Protein sequence: CASSSVRTEAFF.

The rearrangement joins TRBV5-6 to TRBJ2-5; weak D call: TRBD2 (6 bases). The CDR3 length is 14 residues. Trimming left V 3 bases short and J 4 bases short, with 13 bases between. Germline V gene data show CDR1 as SGHDT and CDR2 as YYEEEE. The CDR3: CASSWDFKGETQYF. The CDR3 region has the DNA TGTGCCAGCAGCTGGGACTTTAAGGGAGAGACCCAGTACTTC.

DNA for the CDR3: TGTGCCAGCCTAATTCGACGGGAGGCCGATGAGCAGTTCTTC. Translated, it gives CASLIRREADEQFF. The chain employs TRBV2 and TRBJ2-1; 7 nucleotides align to TRBD2. With V trimmed by 8 bases and J by 8 bases, 12 bases remained unmatched. This CDR3 spans 14 amino acids. Germline V gene sequence: CDR1 SNHLY, CDR2 FYNNEI.

The chain employs TRBV10-3 and TRBJ2-2, with 12 bases identical to TRBD2. The germline V gene encodes CDR1 ENHRY and CDR2 SYGVKD. CDR3 length: 13 amino acids. V was pared by 11 bases and J by 5 bases, with 3 bases of the junction left unmatched. Here the CDR3 reads CAGGTSGTGELFF. CDR3 nucleotide sequence: TGTGCCGGCGGGACTAGCGGGACCGGGGAGCTGTTTTTT.

The V call is TRBV7-2, the J call TRBJ2-7; the match to TRBD2 covers 9 bases. V lost 1 base to trimming and J lost 4 bases; unmatched junction nucleotides: 5. The CDR3 covers 15 residues. Germline values: CDR1 SGHTA, CDR2 FQGNSA. In DNA, the CDR3 is TGTGCCAGCAGCTTAGAGGCGGGAGGGCTATACGAGCAGTACTTC. This gives the protein CASSLEAGGLYEQYF.

The V call is TRBV6-5, the J call TRBJ2-1, with 9 bases fitting TRBD2. The CDR3 consists of 16 residues. V shed 3 bases and J 4 bases; nucleotides not matched to a gene: 7. Germline CDR1 MNHEY, CDR2 SVGAGI. The CDR3, as DNA: TGTGCCAGCAGTTATGGAGCGGGAGGCTTTTACAATGAGCAGTTCTTC. The encoded protein is CASSYGAGGFYNEQFF.

V and J are TRBV7-3 and TRBJ2-1; tentatively, D is TRBD1 (6 bases). Between the trimmed V and J ends, which lost 3 bases and 5 bases, there was a span of 8 bases. CDR1 and CDR2 from the germline V gene are SGHTA and FQGTGA. This CDR3 is 13 amino acids long. The CDR3 DNA follows: TGTGCCAGCAGCTTGGACAGAAACAATGAGCAGTTCTTC. Translating it yields CASSLDRNNEQFF.

The CDR3, as DNA: TGTGCCAGCTCCCTCACATCTAATGAAAAACTGTTTTTT. It encodes CASSLTSNEKLFF. This chain uses TRBV18 with TRBJ1-4; D not resolved. Germline CDR1 and CDR2: KGHSH and LQKENI. CDR3 length equals 13 residues. Trimming removed 6 bases from V and 3 bases from J, with 8 bases in between.

Comments on this clone: Other DNA sequences in the same sample also yield this CDR3. The V gene is TRBV5-1, the J gene TRBJ2-5; tentative D call: TRBD1 (5 bases). CDR1 and CDR2 from the germline V gene are SGHRS and YFSETQ. CDR3 length: 13 amino acids. Trimming stripped 0 bases from V and 4 bases from J, with 7 bases between. CDR3 loop: CASSLAGPETQYF. CDR3 nucleotides: TGCGCCAGCAGCTTGGCAGGGCCAGAGACCCAGTACTTC.

As concerns this clone: Other DNA sequences within the sample encode an identical CDR3. This chain joins TRBV5-4 and TRBJ2-5, with 7 positions matching TRBD2. This CDR3 has 13 residues. J gave up 2 bases and V 3 bases, and 1 base lay outside the gene matches. Germline assignment: CDR1 SGHNT and CDR2 YYREEE (reference sequence). This CDR3 reads CASSSGGQETQYF. As DNA, the CDR3 is TGTGCCAGCAGCTCCGGGGGGCAAGAGACCCAGTACTTC. The variable domain in full, with the rest retrieved from reference TRBV5-4 and TRBJ2-5, is ETGVTQSPTHLIKTRGQQVTLRCSSQSGHNTVSWYQQALGQGPQFIFQYYREEENGRGNFPPRFSGLQFPNYSSELNVNALELDDSALYLCASSSGGQETQYFGPGTRLLVL.

This chain joins TRBV5-1 and TRBJ2-3, with TRBD1 identical over 7 bases. The CDR3 is made up of 13 amino acids. CDR1 is SGHRS and CDR2 is YFSETQ in the germline V gene. Unmatched junction bases numbered 4, after V lost 3 bases and J lost 6 bases. DNA of the CDR3: TGCGCCAGCAGCTCCAGGGGGTTCGATACGCAGTATTTT. Translating it yields CASSSRGFDTQYF.

The V call is TRBV7-8, the J call TRBJ2-7; D call uncertain. Germline loops: CDR1 SGHVS, CDR2 FQNEAQ. The CDR3 contains 12 residues. Trimming pared 2 bases from V and 3 bases from J, leaving 5 bases between. CDR3 in DNA: TGTGCCAGCAGCTTAAACAACTACGAGCAGTACTTC. Its protein is CASSLNNYEQYF.